This TCR beta chain was sequenced for a study of blood T cell repertoires in COVID-19. Study at large: Acute and convalescent COVID-19 specimens originated in the United States, Italy and Spain. The analysed material was cDNA or gDNA that came from T cells, B-cell-depleted T cells, or PBMCs.

CDR3 size: 12 residues. V lost 5 bases and J 0 bases, leaving 5 bases between the germline ends. Germline assignment: CDR1 SGHAT and CDR2 FQNNGV. In regard to this clone: This could be a read error, since a much larger clone is one nucleotide away.

Participants reported their clinical history, and cohort assignment relied on those reports. The study counted Cohort 3 donors as recovered given two negative PCRs, clearance, or symptom resolution. Sequencing used immunoSEQ multiplex PCR; TCRdb keeps in-frame clones, though not all of them. The table lists around 190,000 clones, 88% of them singletons. This TCR derives from a woman in her late teens or twenties who had recovered from COVID-19. Specimen: PBMCs or T cells enriched from blood (not recorded which). The J gene is TRBJ2-7, the V gene TRBV11-2; no clear D gene. The DNA of the CDR3 is TGTGCCAGCAGCCCGAGCTCCTACGAGCAGTACTTC. This sequence encodes CASSPSSYEQYF.